The subject of this entry is one T cell receptor (beta chain). Its target is not known. The sample is drawn from a study of cytomegalovirus exposure and HLA in healthy donors. Points from the study as a whole: According to a subsequent analysis, TCR clusters from the first cohort were inclined to appear together in the 110 or so validation repertoires. Specificity of a few CMV-associated chains for CMV antigens was verified in vitro. Usually a TCR sequence was rare, but some public TCRs were found in many donors.

The data were produced by immunoSEQ multiplex PCR, yet TCRdb's version contains in-frame clones alone and is incomplete. The sample holds 200,000 to 250,000 clones, more than 85% seen once. Germline V lookup: CDR1 LNHDA, CDR2 SQIVND (reference sequence). The CDR3 has 13 residues. Trimming took off 3 bases at V and 6 bases at J, with 12 bases between the two ends. This sequence joins TRBV19 and TRBJ2-7; D gene ambiguous. The receptor's source is a man younger than 35 in good health and CMV-seropositive. Sequenced material: PBMCs. The DNA of the CDR3 is TGTGCCAGTAGTATCCGGTCTGTAACCGAGCAGTACTTC. Amino acid sequence: CASSIRSVTEQYF.